This entry concerns a single T cell receptor (beta chain). It has no known antigen specificity. Gene names, together with germline sequences, are murine for this receptor. The sequence runs out 1 residue before the end of the CDR3; the remainder is reconstructed from the germline J gene. The CDR3 goes from the cysteine to the phenylalanine over 13 residues. The 36 bases shown cover part of the CDR3, and their frame starts at base 1. The germline V gene yields SGHND for CDR1 and FRSKSL for CDR2. The junction shows trimming of 6 bases on V and 6 bases on J, and the gene matches do not reach 2 bases of it. The protocol used for the library was the immunoSEQ multiplex PCR assay. TCRbeta CDR3 sequencing was done by Adaptive Biotechnologies at survey depth, reporting CDR3 sequences, V/J genes, productive frequency and template counts. TCR beta CDR3 regions were amplified from genomic DNA rather than RNA. The authors processed their data as follows. Jensen-Shannon divergence was used to quantify pairwise repertoire overlap between tissues, with a value of 1 indicating complete divergence and a value of 0 indicating identical repertoires. Tissues were clustered by single-linkage agglomerative hierarchical clustering of pairwise JSD values, and the clustering results were displayed as dendrograms. GLIPH2 was run on all patient samples with simulation_depth 1000, kmer_min_depth 3 and cdr3_length_cutoff 8, and groups with more than two unique CDR3s were retained. A standardized tissue-overlap score was calculated by extrapolating Jaccard GLIPH-group overlap across patients to a standard repertoire size of 1000 clones. Linear mixed-effect models, with tissue included as a fixed effect and individual included as a random effect, were used to assess associations of diversity with clinical or experimental variables. TCRdb's version of the immuneACCESS table is confined to in-frame rearrangements and falls short of the full clone set. An unresolved V gene accounts for under half of the shortfall where checked; the remainder is of unknown origin. For V, J and clone size, that table is used; D and trimming come from the DNA. The sample data list about 9,500 clones, and about half of these were observed just once. The top ten constitute 6% to 8% of the sample.

These data originate in a study of tissue T cells after allogeneic stem cell transplantation (dated by TCRdb to between 2020 and 2023). The study in broad terms: The study profiled TCR beta repertoires across many tissues from research autopsies of patients with and without GVHD, plus mouse models of GVHD. On the human side, the study was prospective and observational, with no blinding or randomization.

Results and caveats for the whole study, not just this receptor: Within patients, how anatomically similar tissues were was a major factor shaping TCR repertoire composition, regardless of disease or transplant status. Only a few T cell clones appeared in more than one patient, yet motif-based clustering showed tissue-specific repertoire signatures that were shared between patients. The patient cohort was small and clinically heterogeneous, and sampling depth was acknowledged as a limitation. Blood and spleen T cells captured only a limited portion of the TCR repertoire detected in tissues, in both patients and mice. The study did not determine which tissue TCRs were alloreactive or antigen-specific, and some clones might have been persisting host cells.

Taken with the paper, the label for time point translates to: mouse harvest day 7 after allogeneic transplant. Mouse grafts consisting of 10^7 T-cell-depleted bone marrow cells combined with 10^6 splenic CD5+ T cells were administered by tail vein injection. To model GVHD in mice, a major MHC-mismatch B6 (H2b) into BALB/c (H2d) model was used, and tissues were profiled at day 7 or 14. On day 7 or 14 post-transplant, mouse tissues and retro-orbital blood were harvested with separate sterile tools for each animal, and livers were flushed before harvest. Before genomic DNA was isolated with the DNeasy Blood & Tissue Kit, mouse tissues were minced with razor blades in buffered saline.

The sequenced material came from gut tissue. This TCR was recovered from a female BALB/c mouse given C57BL/6 T cells with graft-versus-host disease after an allogeneic hematopoietic cell transplant. The rearrangement combines TRBV15 with TRBJ2-7; 13 nucleotides in the junction match TRBD2. CDR3 protein: CASRDWGGSEQYF. The sequenced CDR3 bases are TGTGCCAGCAGGGACTGGGGGGGCAGTGAACAGTAC. With the portions outside the CDR3 filled from the reference TRBV15 and TRBJ2-7 genes, the complete variable region becomes DAGVTQTPRHEVAEKGQTIILKCEPVSGHNDLFWYRQTKIQGLELLSYFRSKSLMEDGGAFKDRFKAEMLNSSFSTLKIQPTEPKDSAVYLCASRDWGGSEQYFGPGTRLTVL.